This entry describes one T cell receptor (beta chain). The method was immunoSEQ multiplex PCR; TCRdb's version includes in-frame clones alone and lacks a portion of them. The data show about 72,000 clones, 80% to 95% seen once. The data are from a study of technical replicates of blood from a few donors. The germline gives CDR1 LNHDA, CDR2 SQIVND (reference sequence). V lost 5 bases and J 7 bases, leaving 17 bases between the germline ends. There are 15 residues in the CDR3. The source material was T cells isolated from PBMCs. This chain links TRBV19 with TRBJ2-2; D may be TRBD1 (7 bases). The clonotype originates from a human donor in good health. DNA of the CDR3: TGTGCCAGTAGTCCCGACAGGGAGGCGGTCGGGGAGCTGTTTTTT. Its translation is CASSPDREAVGELFF.